This entry lists 25 T cell receptor beta chains sequenced from one sample in a study of cytomegalovirus exposure and HLA in healthy donors. Primers included in the PCR were 60 Vbeta and 13 Jbeta primers. Profiled with immunoSEQ multiplex PCR; TCRdb holds only in-frame clones, not every one. The sample contains approximately 97,000 clones, 55% to 80% of which appear only once. Sequenced input: PBMCs. These TCRs come from a human donor in good health.

The gene calls are TRBV19 and TRBJ1-5; possibly TRBD1 for D (5 bases). Looked up from germline, CDR1 is LNHDA and CDR2 is SQIVND (reference sequence). This CDR3 contains 14 residues. Between the trimmed V and J ends, which lost 2 bases and 7 bases, there was a span of 12 bases. The CDR3 DNA is TGTGCCAGTAGTATATTGCCAGGGTACCAGCCCCAGCATTTT. Residues: CASSILPGYQPQHF.

A remark on this clone: Mismatch with germline at one junction end may stem from a read error. The chain couples TRBV5-1 to TRBJ2-5; no clear D gene. CDR1 and CDR2 from the germline V gene are SGHRS and YFSETQ. This CDR3 is built from 15 residues. The CDR3, as DNA: TGCGCCAGCAGCTTGGGCGGATGGGTACAAGGGACCCAGTACTTC. This translates into CASSLGGWVQGTQYF.

The V gene is TRBV27, the J gene TRBJ2-5; 8 nucleotides match TRBD2. The trim removed 6 bases at V and 0 bases at J, leaving 6 bases unmatched. This CDR3 spans 15 amino acids. Germline-derived CDR1 and CDR2 are MNHEY and SMNVEV (reference sequence). CDR3 residues: CASSEATSDQETQYF. DNA for the CDR3: TGTGCCAGCAGCGAAGCGACTAGCGACCAAGAGACCCAGTACTTC.

CDR3 in DNA: TGTGCCAGCAGCACCGGAGAGCTGAGACTAGCGGGAGACGAGCAGTACTTC. Translated: CASSTGELRLAGDEQYF. The gene calls are TRBV5-6 and TRBJ2-7, with 12 bases identical to TRBD2. The CDR3 contains 17 residues. V lost 4 bases to trimming and J lost 5 bases; unmatched junction nucleotides: 13. The germline V gene encodes CDR1 SGHDT and CDR2 YYEEEE.

The genes are TRBV19 and TRBJ2-5, with D possibly matching TRBD1 (6 bases). This CDR3 comprises 13 residues. V was shortened by 7 bases and J by 3 bases, with 12 bases between the two germline ends. The germline V gene has CDR1 LNHDA and CDR2 SQIVND (reference sequence). The CDR3 DNA reads TGTGCCAGTACCCCGGACAGCGAAGAGACCCAGTACTTC. This codes for CASTPDSEETQYF. Full variable domain (outside the CDR3, taken from reference TRBV19 and TRBJ2-5): DGGITQSPKYLFRKEGQNVTLSCEQNLNHDAMYWYRQDPGQGLRLIYYSQIVNDFQKGDIAEGYSVSREKKESFPLTVTSAQKNPTAFYLCASTPDSEETQYFGPGTRLLVL.

This sequence joins TRBV7-9 and TRBJ2-1; 10 bases line up with TRBD2. V trimming: 5 bases; J trimming: 4 bases; junction bases outside the gene matches: 17. The CDR3 is 19 residues long. Germline V gives CDR1 SEHNR, CDR2 FQNEAQ (reference sequence). The CDR3 loop is CASSPNPTSGNLIYNEQFF. The CDR3 DNA reads TGTGCCAGCAGCCCTAACCCTACTAGCGGGAACCTAATATACAATGAGCAGTTCTTC. Full variable domain (outside the CDR3, taken from reference TRBV7-9 and TRBJ2-1): DTGVSQNPRHKITKRGQNVTFRCDPISEHNRLYWYRQTLGQGPEFLTYFQNEAQLEKSRLLSDRFSAERPKGSFSTLEIQRTEQGDSAMYLCASSPNPTSGNLIYNEQFFGPGTRLTVL.

This clone showed up just a few times. The final CDR3 position lacks the conserved phenylalanine or tryptophan, pointing to a likely read error. Because the CDR3's place on the DNA is in doubt, the DNA is left out and the CDR3 is given as listed by TCRdb. The rearrangement joins TRBV5-5 to TRBJ2-7; TRBD1 is the table's D call and was not checked against the DNA. In germline, CDR1 is SGHKS, CDR2 YYEKEE (reference sequence). The CDR3 has 13 residues if both end residues are counted. The CDR3 sequence: CASSLGNGQGVII.

The gene calls are TRBV5-1 and TRBJ1-2, with D hard to call. The V gene lost 4 bases and the J gene lost 2 bases, with 9 bases spanning the gap. The germline V gene encodes CDR1 SGHRS and CDR2 YFSETQ. The CDR3 is 13 amino acids. CDR3 region: CASSMDGNYGYTF. The CDR3 coding sequence is TGCGCCAGCAGCATGGACGGGAACTATGGCTACACCTTC.

The chain couples TRBV14 to TRBJ1-4; possible D gene TRBD1, 5 bases. Trimming pared 3 bases from V and 6 bases from J, leaving 14 bases between. This CDR3 contains 15 residues. CDR1 is SGHDN, CDR2 FVKESK, per germline. The CDR3: CASSQGDRGDEKLFF. The CDR3 nucleotides read TGTGCCAGCAGCCAGGGGGACCGGGGGGATGAAAAACTGTTTTTT.

The table lists this clone with a count of one. The J gene is TRBJ2-1, the V gene TRBV7-9, with D possibly matching TRBD2 (5 bases). The CDR3 totals 14 residues. Trimming took off 2 bases at V and 4 bases at J, with 9 bases between the two ends. CDR1 is SEHNR and CDR2 is FQNEAQ in the germline V gene (reference sequence). CDR3 amino acids: CASSLNAGYNEQFF. CDR3 DNA sequence: TGTGCCAGCAGCTTAAATGCGGGTTACAATGAGCAGTTCTTC.

The genes are TRBV28 and TRBJ2-7; D may be TRBD1 (6 bases). This CDR3 has 13 amino acids. The germline V gene has CDR1 MDHEN and CDR2 SYDVKM. The V and J ends lost 4 bases and 2 bases respectively, with 9 bases between them. The CDR3 reads CASSSWTAYEQYF. As DNA, the CDR3 is TGTGCCAGCAGTTCGTGGACAGCCTACGAGCAGTACTTC.

The chain couples TRBV5-6 to TRBJ2-2, with D unclear. V dropped 3 bases and J dropped 4 bases, with 13 bases sitting between them. The CDR3 totals 15 residues. The V gene's germline CDR1 is SGHDT and CDR2 YYEEEE. The chain's CDR3 is CASSSLSRVTGELFF. The DNA for the CDR3 is TGTGCCAGCAGCTCTCTAAGTCGAGTCACCGGGGAGCTGTTTTTT.

This chain links TRBV11-2 with TRBJ1-1, with 7 bases that match TRBD1. Germline CDR1 reads SGHAT; CDR2 reads FQNNGV. V was clipped by 5 bases and J by 2 bases; unmatched bases: 2. The CDR3 extends over 13 amino acids. CDR3 region: CASSRQGNTEAFF. In nucleotides, the CDR3 is TGTGCCAGCAGCCGACAGGGAAACACTGAAGCTTTCTTT.

There are a few counts of this clone. The CDR3 sequence: CASSVVGSGAYNEQFF. The DNA for the CDR3 is TGTGCCAGCAGCGTAGTTGGTAGCGGGGCTTACAATGAGCAGTTCTTC. The chain has TRBV9 and TRBJ2-1, with 8 nucleotides matching TRBD2. V lost 0 bases and J lost 4; bases outside the gene matches: 6. CDR3 length: 16 amino acids. From germline, CDR1 is SGDLS and CDR2 YYNGEE.

This clone has more than one count but fewer than ten. This chain uses TRBV19 with TRBJ1-1; D perhaps matches TRBD1 (6 bases). V was trimmed by 8 bases and J by 4 bases, leaving 11 bases between them. This CDR3 is built from 12 residues. Germline V CDR1 and CDR2: LNHDA, SQIVND (reference sequence). Here the CDR3 reads CASGTGRTEAFF. The CDR3 nucleotides read TGTGCCAGTGGTACAGGGCGCACTGAAGCTTTCTTT.

The chain couples TRBV13 to TRBJ1-1, with D unclear. The CDR3 contains 12 residues. V was shortened by 5 bases and J by 1 base, with 5 bases between the two germline ends. Germline CDR1 and CDR2: PRHDT and FYEKMQ (reference sequence). The CDR3 loop is CASSHWNTEAFF. DNA of the CDR3: TGTGCCAGCAGCCACTGGAACACTGAAGCTTTCTTT.

The chain carries TRBV4-2 and TRBJ2-3; tentatively, D is TRBD1 (6 bases). CDR3 length equals 15 residues. Germline lookup yields CDR1 LGHNA and CDR2 YNFKEQ. The V gene lost 4 bases and the J gene lost 2 bases, with 13 bases spanning the gap. The CDR3 DNA reads as TGTGCCAGCAGCCGGAAGGGACAAGACACAGATACGCAGTATTTT. Translated: CASSRKGQDTDTQYF.

This sequence joins TRBV7-9 and TRBJ2-7, with no clear D. Germline CDR1 SEHNR, CDR2 FQNEAQ (reference sequence). CDR3 length: 13 residues. Trimming stripped 5 bases from V and 3 bases from J, with 11 bases between. CDR3 sequence (DNA): TGTGCCAGCAGCCCCAACACCTTCTACGAGCAGTACTTC. As protein: CASSPNTFYEQYF.

V and J are TRBV6-1 and TRBJ2-7; a possible D gene is TRBD2 (5 bases). Germline loops: CDR1 MNHNS, CDR2 SASEGT. Trimming shortened V by 7 bases and J by 3 bases, and 19 bases separated the two germline ends. The length of the CDR3 is 15 residues. Here the CDR3 DNA reads TGTGCCAGCAATACCCTAGGACTCTTGAACTACGAGCAGTACTTC. It yields the protein CASNTLGLLNYEQYF.

The V and J genes are TRBV10-3 and TRBJ2-7, with D hard to call. Trimming removed 3 bases at V and 3 bases at J, with 21 bases between. The CDR3 covers 17 residues. Germline assignment: CDR1 ENHRY and CDR2 SYGVKD. CDR3 amino acids: CAISDPETRLPRYEQYF. The DNA of the CDR3 is TGTGCCATCAGTGACCCGGAGACGCGTCTCCCCCGCTACGAGCAGTACTTC.

The chain has TRBV10-3 and TRBJ1-6; D may be TRBD1 (6 bases). The V end was cut by 6 bases, the J end by 5 bases, with 11 bases between. This CDR3 has 14 residues. From germline, CDR1 is ENHRY and CDR2 SYGVKD. The CDR3, as DNA: TGTGCCATCAGAAGGGCAGGGGATAATTCACCCCTCCACTTT. This codes for CAIRRAGDNSPLHF.

The rearrangement links TRBV9 to TRBJ1-4; 9 bases map to TRBD1. The CDR3 contains 15 residues. Germline V gives CDR1 SGDLS, CDR2 YYNGEE. The V and J ends lost 0 bases and 7 bases, in that order; junction bases with no gene match: 4. This CDR3 reads CASSVAGTGFEKLFF. The CDR3 nucleotides are TGTGCCAGCAGCGTAGCTGGGACAGGGTTTGAAAAACTGTTTTTT.

This clone has more than one count but fewer than ten. The chain recombines TRBV27 with TRBJ1-5, with 10 bases that match TRBD1. This CDR3 contains 16 residues. In germline, CDR1 is MNHEY, CDR2 SMNVEV (reference sequence). Trimming took 5 bases from V and 4 from J; bases not matched to a gene: 8. This CDR3 is CASSPTGQGSNQPQHF. The DNA for the CDR3 is TGTGCCAGCAGTCCAACGGGACAGGGGTCGAATCAGCCCCAGCATTTT.

The chain uses TRBV29-1 and TRBJ2-1; no reliable D call. There are 12 residues in the CDR3. V lost 4 bases and J 7 bases, leaving 11 bases between the germline ends. Germline CDR1 is SQVTM and CDR2 is ANQGSEA. DNA for the CDR3: TGCAGCGTTGCGCCTAATAAGAATGAGCAGTTCTTC. Protein: CSVAPNKNEQFF.

V usage is TRBV2 and J usage is TRBJ2-7; D might be TRBD2 (5 bases). The CDR3 is 12 amino acids. From germline, CDR1 is SNHLY and CDR2 FYNNEI. The V gene lost 5 bases and the J gene lost 2 bases, with 7 bases spanning the gap. Written as DNA, the CDR3 is TGTGCCAGCAGTCGGGAAGCCTACGAGCAGTACTTC. Protein sequence: CASSREAYEQYF.